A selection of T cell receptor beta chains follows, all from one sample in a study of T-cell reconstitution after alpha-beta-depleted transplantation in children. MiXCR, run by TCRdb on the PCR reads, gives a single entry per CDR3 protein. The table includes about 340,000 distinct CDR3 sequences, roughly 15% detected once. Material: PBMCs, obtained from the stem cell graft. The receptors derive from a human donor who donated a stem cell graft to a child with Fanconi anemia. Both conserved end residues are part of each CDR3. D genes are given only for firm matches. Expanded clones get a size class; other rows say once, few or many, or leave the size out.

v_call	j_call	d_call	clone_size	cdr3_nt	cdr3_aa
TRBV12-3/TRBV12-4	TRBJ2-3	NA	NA	TGTGCCAGCAGTGGGTGGCCGGATACGCAGTATTTT	CASSGWPDTQYF
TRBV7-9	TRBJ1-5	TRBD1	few	TGTGCCAGCAGCTTGGGGACGACAGGGGGCCAGCCCCAGCATTTT	CASSLGTTGGQPQHF
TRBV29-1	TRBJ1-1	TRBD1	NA	TGCAGCGTGCACCGGGACAGAAACACTGAAGCTTTCTTT	CSVHRDRNTEAFF
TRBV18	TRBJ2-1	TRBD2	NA	TGTGCCAGCACACCGTCTAGCGGGGGGGACAATGAGCAGTTCTTC	CASTPSSGGDNEQFF
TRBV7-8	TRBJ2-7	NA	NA	TGTGCCAGCAGCTGGGACCGCACCCCCAACGAGCAGTACTTC	CASSWDRTPNEQYF
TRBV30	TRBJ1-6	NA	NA	TGTGCCCAGAGTCGTAGGAGGAACTACAGCCTCCACTTT	CAQSRRRNYSLHF
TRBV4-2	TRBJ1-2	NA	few	TGTGCCAGCAGCCAATACATTAACTATGGCTACACCTTC	CASSQYINYGYTF
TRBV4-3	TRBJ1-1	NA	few	TGCGCCAGCAGCCAAGAATCTGGGTTCGGAGGGGGCACTGAAGCTTTCTTT	CASSQESGFGGGTEAFF
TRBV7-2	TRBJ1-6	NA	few	TGTGCCAGCAGCTTAGGGACGGGAGGTTCACCCCTCCACTTT	CASSLGTGGSPLHF
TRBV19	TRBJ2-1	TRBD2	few	TGTGCCAGTAGTAAAGGACTAGCGGGCTCCTACAATGAGCAGTTCTTC	CASSKGLAGSYNEQFF
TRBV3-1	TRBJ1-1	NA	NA	TGTGCCAGCAGCCAAGCAACTGGAGGGAGCACTGAAGCTTTCTTT	CASSQATGGSTEAFF
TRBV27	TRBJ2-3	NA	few	TGTGCCAGCAGTTCCAACCCTTTAGATACGCAGTATTTT	CASSSNPLDTQYF
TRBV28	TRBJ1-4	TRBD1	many	TGTGCCAGCAGCCAGACAGGGCTTGGGGAAAAACTGTTTTTT	CASSQTGLGEKLFF
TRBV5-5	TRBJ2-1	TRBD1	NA	TGTGCCAGCAGCCGGGTGGGGGACAGCTACAATGAGCAGTTCTTC	CASSRVGDSYNEQFF
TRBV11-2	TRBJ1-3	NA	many	TGTGCCAGCAGCTCCAATGCCTACCTCTCTGGAAACACCATATATTTT	CASSSNAYLSGNTIYF
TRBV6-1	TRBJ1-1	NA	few	TGTGCCAGCAGTAGGACAGATACTCTGAACACTGAAGCTTTCTTT	CASSRTDTLNTEAFF
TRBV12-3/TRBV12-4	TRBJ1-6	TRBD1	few	TGTGCCAGCAGTTTTTCAGGGGGTGATTCACCCCTCCACTTT	CASSFSGGDSPLHF
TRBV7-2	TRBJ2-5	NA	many	TGTGCCAGCAGCTTAGTTCCGTACCAAGAGACCCAGTACTTC	CASSLVPYQETQYF
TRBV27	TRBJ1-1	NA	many	TGTGCCAGCAGTTCCCACGGGGGTTGGACTGAAGCTTTCTTT	CASSSHGGWTEAFF
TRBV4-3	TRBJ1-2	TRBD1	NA	TGCGCCAGCAGCCAAGATTCGGCAGGGGGCATCTATGGCTACACCTTC	CASSQDSAGGIYGYTF
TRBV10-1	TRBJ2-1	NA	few	TGCGCCAGCAGTGAGGAGGGAAGGGATTACAATGAGCAGTTCTTC	CASSEEGRDYNEQFF
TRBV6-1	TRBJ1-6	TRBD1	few	TGTGCCAGCAGTCGACAGGGGGCTAGAGGGAATTCACCCCTCCACTTT	CASSRQGARGNSPLHF
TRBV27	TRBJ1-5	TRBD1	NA	TGTGCCAGCAGCCCGACAGGGGAACAGCCCCAGCATTTT	CASSPTGEQPQHF
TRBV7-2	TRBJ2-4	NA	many	TGTGCCAGCGGGCACGAGGTCGCGAACATTCAGTACTTC	CASGHEVANIQYF
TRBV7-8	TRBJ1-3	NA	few	TGTGCCAGCAGCTCCGGCCTCTCTGGAAACACCATATATTTT	CASSSGLSGNTIYF
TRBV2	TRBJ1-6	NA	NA	TGTGCCAGCAAGGAAGGGGACTATAATTCACCCCTCCACTTT	CASKEGDYNSPLHF
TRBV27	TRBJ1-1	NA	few	TGTGCCAGCAGTTTGTTTTGGGGCTCTCGGGGGAACACTGAAGCTTTCTTT	CASSLFWGSRGNTEAFF
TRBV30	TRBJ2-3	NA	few	TGTGCCTGGAGTGTAGGGGCAGACACTAGCACAGATACGCAGTATTTT	CAWSVGADTSTDTQYF
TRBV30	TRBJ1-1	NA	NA	TGTGCCTGGAGCTCCTTTGGGGGGACTGAAGCTTTCTTT	CAWSSFGGTEAFF
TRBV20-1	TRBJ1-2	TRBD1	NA	TGCAGTGCCAGTATAGGACAAGGGGGCGGGAGCTATGGCTACACCTTC	CSASIGQGGGSYGYTF
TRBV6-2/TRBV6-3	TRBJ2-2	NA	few	TGTGCCAGCACCATGTGGACCGGGGAGCTGTTTTTT	CASTMWTGELFF
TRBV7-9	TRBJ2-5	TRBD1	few	TGTGCCAGCAGCTATCCGGGACAGGGTACGGGAGAGACCCAGTACTTC	CASSYPGQGTGETQYF
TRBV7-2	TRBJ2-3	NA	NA	TGTGCCAGCAGCTCAGGGGGAGGAGGGGTAACAGATACGCAGTATTTT	CASSSGGGGVTDTQYF
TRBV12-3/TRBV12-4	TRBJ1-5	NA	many	TGTGCCAGCAGTTATACGTCCACATATCAGCCCCAGCATTTT	CASSYTSTYQPQHF
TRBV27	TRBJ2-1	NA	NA	TGTGCCAGCACCCCAGGCCAGCTGAATGAGCAGTTCTTC	CASTPGQLNEQFF
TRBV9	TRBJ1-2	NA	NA	TGTGCCAGCAGCGTACCCCCCGAGACCTATGGCTACACCTTC	CASSVPPETYGYTF
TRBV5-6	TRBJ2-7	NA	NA	TGTGCCAGCAGCCAAAGGTCCCACGAGCAGTACTTC	CASSQRSHEQYF
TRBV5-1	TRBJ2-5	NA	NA	TGCGCCAGCAGCTTGGATGCCGGGGCCCAAGAGACCCAGTACTTC	CASSLDAGAQETQYF
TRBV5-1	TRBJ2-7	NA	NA	TGCGCCAGCAGCCAAAACAGCTACGAGCAGTACTTC	CASSQNSYEQYF
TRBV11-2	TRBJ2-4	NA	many	TGTGCCAGCAGCTTAGGGACTTCTCAGGTTCAGTACTTC	CASSLGTSQVQYF
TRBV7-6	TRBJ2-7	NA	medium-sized	TGTGCCAGCAGCTTAGGACCGAACTACGAGCAGTACTTC	CASSLGPNYEQYF
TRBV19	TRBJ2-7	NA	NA	TGTGCCAGTAGCCCCGGACAGCTCACCTACGAGCAGTACTTC	CASSPGQLTYEQYF
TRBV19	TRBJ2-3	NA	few	TGTGCCAGTAGTCAGGGGCATGGGACAGATACGCAGTATTTT	CASSQGHGTDTQYF
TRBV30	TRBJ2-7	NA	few	TGTGCCTGGAGTGGGACTTCAAGCTCCTACGAGCAGTACTTC	CAWSGTSSSYEQYF
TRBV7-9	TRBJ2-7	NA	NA	TGTGCCAGCAGTAACGACGGTGGAGGGGAGCAGTACTTC	CASSNDGGGEQYF
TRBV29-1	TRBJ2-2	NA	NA	TGCAGCGTACGGGGGCTCACCGGGGAGCTGTTTTTT	CSVRGLTGELFF
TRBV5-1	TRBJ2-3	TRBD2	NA	TGCGCCAGCAGCTTGTTGGAAGTGGGGGGGACAGATACGCAGTATTTT	CASSLLEVGGTDTQYF
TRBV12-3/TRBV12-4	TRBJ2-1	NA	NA	TGTGCCAGCAGTGCCTACAGGAATGAGCAGTTCTTC	CASSAYRNEQFF
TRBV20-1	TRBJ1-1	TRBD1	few	TGCAGTGCTACCGTACCCGGGACAGGTTTAAGTTCCGAAGCTTTCTTT	CSATVPGTGLSSEAFF
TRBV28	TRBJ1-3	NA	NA	TGTGCCAGCAGTTTACCAGGGACAGGAAACACCATATATTTT	CASSLPGTGNTIYF
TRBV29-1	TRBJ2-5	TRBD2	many	TGCAGCGTTGAAGACCCCGGACGGGGGGTAGGGACCCAGTACTTC	CSVEDPGRGVGTQYF
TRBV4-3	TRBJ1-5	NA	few	TGCGCCAGCAGCCACCAGGCCAGGGGCGCAAATCAGCCCCAGCATTTT	CASSHQARGANQPQHF
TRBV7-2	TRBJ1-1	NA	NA	TGTGCCAGCAGCTTAATAACGGGGGCCGTCACTGAAGCTTTCTTT	CASSLITGAVTEAFF
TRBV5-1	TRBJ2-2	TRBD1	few	TGCGCCAGCTCCTTAACCCCACAGGGGGCGCCGAACACCGGGGAGCTGTTTTTT	CASSLTPQGAPNTGELFF
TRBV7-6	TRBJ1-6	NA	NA	TGTGCCAGCAGCTCCTCAACGCCTTATAATTCACCCCTCCACTTT	CASSSSTPYNSPLHF
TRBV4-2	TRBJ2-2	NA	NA	TGTGCCAGCAGCCAATTGGTGGATCGGTCTCGGGAGCTGTTTTTT	CASSQLVDRSRELFF